The T cell receptor (beta chain) under discussion was sequenced for a study of regulatory T cells in long-lasting Graves disease. Study-level results: Newly diagnosed Graves' patients had higher TCR diversity than persistent ones.

Time point in this sample: newly diagnosed GD, antithyroid drugs for less than 3 months. The authors made the TCR library using RNA they extracted from PBMCs. Relying on iRepertoire HTBI primers and Arm-PCR of CDR3 regions, the team built TCR beta libraries. One entry per CDR3 protein results from TCRdb running MiXCR on the multiplex PCR reads. This table has a few hundred thousand distinct CDR3 sequences, around 17% appearing once. This clonotype was recorded many times. Its target is unknown. Trimming removed 1 base from V and 0 bases from J, with 10 bases in between. The CDR3 loop spans 15 amino acids. CDR1 is DFQATT, CDR2 SNEGSKA, per germline (reference sequence). The same data also went into a second study, on T cells in Graves' hyperthyroidism and ophthalmopathy. This second report adds: A set of HTBI primers served as the primers for a first-round RT-PCR of the TCR CDR3.

The input for sequencing was peripheral blood mononuclear cells (PBMCs), taken at new diagnosis, from a patient treated with antithyroid drugs. This sequence joins TRBV20-1 and TRBJ2-1, with D possibly matching TRBD2 (6 bases). The sequence derives from a woman younger than 35 with Graves disease. The CDR3 region has the DNA TGCAGTGCTAGAGGGGGCGGGAACTCCTACAATGAGCAGTTCTTC. Residues: CSARGGGNSYNEQFF.